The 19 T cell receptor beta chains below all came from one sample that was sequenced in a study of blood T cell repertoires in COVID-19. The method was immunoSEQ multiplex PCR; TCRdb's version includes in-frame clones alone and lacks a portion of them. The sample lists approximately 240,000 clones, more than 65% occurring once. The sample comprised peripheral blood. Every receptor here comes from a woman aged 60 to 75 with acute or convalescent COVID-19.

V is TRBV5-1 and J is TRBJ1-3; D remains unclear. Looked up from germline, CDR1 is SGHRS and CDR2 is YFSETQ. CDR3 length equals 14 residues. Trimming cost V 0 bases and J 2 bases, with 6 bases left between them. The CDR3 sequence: CASSLAPAGNTIYF. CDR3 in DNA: TGCGCCAGCAGCTTGGCCCCAGCTGGAAACACCATATATTTT.

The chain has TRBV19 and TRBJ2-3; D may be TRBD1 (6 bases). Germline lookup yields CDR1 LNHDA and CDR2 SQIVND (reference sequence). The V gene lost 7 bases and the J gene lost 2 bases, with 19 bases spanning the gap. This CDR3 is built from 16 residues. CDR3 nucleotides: TGTGCCAGTACAACTCTCGGTAGGGGGTCCACAGATACGCAGTATTTT. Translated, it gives CASTTLGRGSTDTQYF.

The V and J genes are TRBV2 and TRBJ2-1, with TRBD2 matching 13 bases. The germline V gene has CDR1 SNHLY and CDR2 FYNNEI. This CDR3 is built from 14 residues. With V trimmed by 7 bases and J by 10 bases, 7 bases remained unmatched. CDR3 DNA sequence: TGTGCCAGCACGACTAGCGGGGGGCAGGGGGAGCAGTTCTTC. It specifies CASTTSGGQGEQFF.

CDR3 nucleotide sequence: TGTGCCAGCAGACCCAGGACAGGGGGCCGTCAAGAGACCCAGTACTTC. It yields the protein CASRPRTGGRQETQYF. The chain couples TRBV27 to TRBJ2-5; 11 bases are a match to TRBD1. There are 16 residues in the CDR3. Trimming took 6 bases from V and 2 from J; bases not matched to a gene: 8. Per germline, CDR1 MNHEY and CDR2 SMNVEV (reference sequence).

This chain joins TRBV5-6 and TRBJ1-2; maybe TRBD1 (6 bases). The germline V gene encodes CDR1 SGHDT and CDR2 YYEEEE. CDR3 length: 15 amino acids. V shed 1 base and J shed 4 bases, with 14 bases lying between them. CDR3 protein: CASSLSWTDFYGYTF. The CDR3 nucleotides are TGTGCCAGCAGCTTGTCCTGGACAGACTTCTATGGCTACACCTTC.

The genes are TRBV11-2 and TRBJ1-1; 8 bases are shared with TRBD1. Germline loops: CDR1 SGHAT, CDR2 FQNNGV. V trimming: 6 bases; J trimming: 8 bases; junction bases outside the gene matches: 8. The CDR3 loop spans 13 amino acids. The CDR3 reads CASSFTGDREAFF. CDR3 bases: TGTGCCAGCAGTTTCACCGGGGACAGGGAAGCTTTCTTT.

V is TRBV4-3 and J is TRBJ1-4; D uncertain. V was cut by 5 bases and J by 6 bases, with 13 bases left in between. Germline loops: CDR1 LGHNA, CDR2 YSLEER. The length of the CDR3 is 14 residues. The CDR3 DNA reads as TGCGCCAGCAGCTCAACAACAGCGGATGAAAAACTGTTTTTT. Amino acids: CASSSTTADEKLFF.

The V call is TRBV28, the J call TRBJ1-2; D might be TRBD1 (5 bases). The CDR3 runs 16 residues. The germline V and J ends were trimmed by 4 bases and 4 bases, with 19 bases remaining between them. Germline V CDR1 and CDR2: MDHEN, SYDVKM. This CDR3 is CASSSPSTGRGYGYTF. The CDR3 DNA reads TGTGCCAGCAGTTCCCCATCCACGGGGAGGGGCTATGGCTACACCTTC.

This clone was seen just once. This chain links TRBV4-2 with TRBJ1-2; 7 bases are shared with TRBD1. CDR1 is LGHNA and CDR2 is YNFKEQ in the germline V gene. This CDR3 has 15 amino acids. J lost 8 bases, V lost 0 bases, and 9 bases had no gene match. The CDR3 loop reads CASSQEQGTSRGYTF. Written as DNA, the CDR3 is TGTGCCAGCAGCCAAGAACAGGGGACCTCGCGAGGCTACACCTTC.

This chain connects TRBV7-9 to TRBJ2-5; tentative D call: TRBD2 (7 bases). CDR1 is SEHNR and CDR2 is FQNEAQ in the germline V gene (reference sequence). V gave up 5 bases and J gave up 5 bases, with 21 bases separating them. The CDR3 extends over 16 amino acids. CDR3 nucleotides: TGTGCCAGCAGCAATACGAAGGGGGGGCCTCGGGAGACCCAGTACTTC. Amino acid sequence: CASSNTKGGPRETQYF.

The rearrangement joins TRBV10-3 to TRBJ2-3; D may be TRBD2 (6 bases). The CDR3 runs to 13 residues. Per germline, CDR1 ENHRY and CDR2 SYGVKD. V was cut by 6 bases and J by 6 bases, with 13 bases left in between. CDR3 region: CAIRPGVGDTQYF. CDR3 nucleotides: TGTGCCATCAGACCGGGGGTGGGGGATACGCAGTATTTT.

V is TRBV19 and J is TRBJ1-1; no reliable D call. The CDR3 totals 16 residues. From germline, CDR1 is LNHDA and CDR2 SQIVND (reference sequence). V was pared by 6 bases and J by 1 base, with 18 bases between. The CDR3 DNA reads TGTGCCAGTAGAACCGGGTCCTGGCGGGGGAACACTGAAGCTTTCTTT. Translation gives CASRTGSWRGNTEAFF.

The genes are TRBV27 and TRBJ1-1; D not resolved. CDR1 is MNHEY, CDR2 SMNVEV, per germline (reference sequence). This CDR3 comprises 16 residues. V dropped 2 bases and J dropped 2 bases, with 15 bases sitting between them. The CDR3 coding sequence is TGTGCCAGCAGTTTAGGTACCAGTGTCCCTAACACTGAAGCTTTCTTT. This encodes CASSLGTSVPNTEAFF.

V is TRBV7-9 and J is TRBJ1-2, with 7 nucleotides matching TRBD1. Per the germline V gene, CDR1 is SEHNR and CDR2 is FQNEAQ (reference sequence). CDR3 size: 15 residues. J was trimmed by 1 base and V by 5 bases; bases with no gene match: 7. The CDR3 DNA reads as TGTGCCAGCAGCGGGCGACAGGGCGTTAACTATGGCTACACCTTC. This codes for CASSGRQGVNYGYTF.

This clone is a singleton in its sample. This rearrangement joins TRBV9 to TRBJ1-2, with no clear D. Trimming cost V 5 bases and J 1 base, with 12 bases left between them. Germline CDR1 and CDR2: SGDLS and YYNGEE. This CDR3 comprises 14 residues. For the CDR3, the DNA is TGTGCCAGCAGTAAAACAGAAATTAACTATGGCTACACCTTC. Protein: CASSKTEINYGYTF.

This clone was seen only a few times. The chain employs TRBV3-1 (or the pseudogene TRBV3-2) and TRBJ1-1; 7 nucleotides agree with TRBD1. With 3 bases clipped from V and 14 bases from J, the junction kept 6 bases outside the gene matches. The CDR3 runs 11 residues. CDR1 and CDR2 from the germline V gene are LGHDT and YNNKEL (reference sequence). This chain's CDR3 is CASSQAGQRFF. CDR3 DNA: TGTGCCAGCAGCCAGGCGGGACAGAGATTCTTT.

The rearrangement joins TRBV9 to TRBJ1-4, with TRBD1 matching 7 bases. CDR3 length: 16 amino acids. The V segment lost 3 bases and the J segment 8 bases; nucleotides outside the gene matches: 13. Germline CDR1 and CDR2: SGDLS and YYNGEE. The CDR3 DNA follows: TGTGCCAGCAGCGAGGGAGGACGACAGGGTAGCGAAAAACTGTTTTTT. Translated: CASSEGGRQGSEKLFF.

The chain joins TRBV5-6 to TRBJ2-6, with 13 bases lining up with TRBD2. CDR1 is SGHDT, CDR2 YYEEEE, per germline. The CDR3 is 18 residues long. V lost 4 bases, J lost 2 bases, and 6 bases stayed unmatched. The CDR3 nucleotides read TGTGCCAGCAGCCGCGTACTAGCGGGGGGGCCTGGGGCCAACGTCCTGACTTTC. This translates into CASSRVLAGGPGANVLTF.

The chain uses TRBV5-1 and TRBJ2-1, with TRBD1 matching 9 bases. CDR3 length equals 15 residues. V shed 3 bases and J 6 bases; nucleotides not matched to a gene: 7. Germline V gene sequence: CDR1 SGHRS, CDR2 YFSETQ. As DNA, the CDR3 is TGCGCCAGCAGCTGGATGGACAGGGGACTCAATGAGCAGTTCTTC. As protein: CASSWMDRGLNEQFF.